This TCR beta chain was identified during a study of cytomegalovirus exposure and HLA in healthy donors. This CDR3 is 15 amino acids long. Trimming stripped 1 base from V and 8 bases from J, with 14 bases between. Germline assignment: CDR1 MGHDK and CDR2 SYGVNS. The study, taken as a whole, reports: At a 0.05 false discovery rate, a later analysis found about 17,000 TCR beta sequences to be associated with HLA alleles. The analysis excluded some indistinguishable V segments, including TRBV6-2 and TRBV6-3. A reported reduction in N-insertions relative to the approximately 640-donor mean was seen in an Asian-associated ancestry cluster in a later analysis.

Both 60 Vbeta primers and 13 Jbeta primers went into the PCR. Generated by immunoSEQ multiplex PCR, the TCRdb table keeps only in-frame clones and is missing some. Of about 190,000 clones listed, roughly four fifths are singletons. Worth noting for this clone: The target antigen is unknown.

The J gene is TRBJ1-4, the V gene TRBV25-1, with TRBD1 as a possible D gene (6 bases). The sequence was collected from a woman between 50 and 59 years old in good health and CMV-seropositive. What was sequenced was PBMCs. This CDR3 is CASSEWGGQGEKLFF. The CDR3 bases are TGTGCCAGCAGTGAATGGGGGGGGCAGGGGGAAAAACTGTTTTTT. The full variable domain, in which reference TRBV25-1 and TRBJ1-4 provide the parts outside the CDR3, is EADIYQTPRYLVIGTGKKITLECSQTMGHDKMYWYQQDPGMELHLIHYSYGVNSTEKGDLSSESTVSRIRTEHFPLTLESARPSHTSQYLCASSEWGGQGEKLFFGSGTQLSVL.